The 20 T cell receptor beta chains in this list originate from one sample, sequenced in a study of low-dose radiotherapy and immunotherapy resistance in tumors. Primers used for first-strand cDNA, a TRAV- and TRBV-specific set, covered both alpha and beta chains. With a V-primer adapter and a constant-region primer, TCRs were amplified for about 20 PCR cycles. TCRdb ran MiXCR on the reads and lists one entry per CDR3 protein. The table has some 100,000 distinct CDR3 sequences, approximately 22% seen once. Time point noted: after trial treatment. Noted treatment: LDRT plus nivolumab, ipilimumab, low-dose cyclophosphamide and aspirin (RACIN trial). The source was PBMCs, collected after low-dose radiotherapy plus immunotherapy. The receptors derive from a female donor with ovarian cancer.

This clonotype has ten or more counts. The J gene is TRBJ1-4, the V gene TRBV12-3 or TRBV12-4; 9 positions match TRBD1. The length of the CDR3 is 14 residues. Trimming at V came to 5 bases and at J to 8 bases, leaving 6 bases not matched to a gene. The CDR3 sequence is CASSPWTGVEKLFF. The CDR3 DNA follows: TGTGCCAGCAGTCCCTGGACAGGGGTGGAAAAACTGTTTTTT.

As for this clonotype: This may arise from a read error, as a much more abundant clone is one base away. The DNA of the CDR3 is TGCGCCATCAGCCAATTTCCGGGACAGGGGGCCTACGAGCAGTACTTC. Protein: CAISQFPGQGAYEQYF. The gene calls are TRBV4-1 and TRBJ2-7, with 11 bases that match TRBD1. Per germline, CDR1 MGHRA and CDR2 YSYEKL. This CDR3 region has 16 residues.

This clonotype was observed many times. The chain carries TRBV2 and TRBJ1-2; possibly TRBD1 for D (5 bases). CDR1 SNHLY and CDR2 FYNNEI come from the germline V gene. The CDR3 spans 14 residues. V gave up 10 bases and J gave up 8 bases, with 23 bases separating them. The CDR3 DNA follows: TGTGCCACCCGGGGGAAAGGGACGGTTCGAGGCTACACCTTC. Protein: CATRGKGTVRGYTF.

This clonotype showed up many times. This chain uses TRBV4-1 with TRBJ2-1; 7 positions match TRBD2. Germline lookup yields CDR1 MGHRA and CDR2 YSYEKL. V was clipped by 3 bases and J by 4 bases; unmatched bases: 3. The CDR3 sequence is 14 residues long. The CDR3 coding sequence is TGCGCCAGCAGCCAGCGGGAGAGATACAATGAGCAGTTCTTC. Its translation is CASSQRERYNEQFF.

In this sample, this clonotype turned up many times. CDR3 amino acids: CASRTLGTDEKLFF. The CDR3 DNA follows: TGTGCCAGCCGGACCTTGGGGACAGATGAAAAACTGTTTTTT. V is TRBV28 and J is TRBJ1-4; TRBD1 matches at 7 bases. Trimming took 8 bases from V and 6 from J; bases not matched to a gene: 9. Germline lookup yields CDR1 MDHEN and CDR2 SYDVKM. This CDR3 contains 14 residues.

This clonotype was picked up a small number of times. The rearrangement links TRBV7-2 to TRBJ1-2; TRBD1 aligns across 9 bases. The CDR3 is 15 amino acids. The V and J ends lost 5 bases and 7 bases, in that order; junction bases with no gene match: 11. Germline V CDR1 and CDR2: SGHTA, FQGNSA. DNA of the CDR3: TGTGCCAGCAGCCCCCAGCTGGGACAGGGACTTGGCTACACCTTC. This translates into CASSPQLGQGLGYTF.

The sample holds many counts of this clonotype. CDR3 nucleotide sequence: TGTGCCAGCAGTTTTTGGGTCAAAACCCCTGAAGCTTTCTTT. Protein sequence: CASSFWVKTPEAFF. The rearrangement joins TRBV28 to TRBJ1-1; no firm D call. Per the germline V gene, CDR1 is MDHEN and CDR2 is SYDVKM. Trimming took off 3 bases at V and 6 bases at J, with 14 bases between the two ends. CDR3 size: 14 residues. Supplemented by reference TRBV28 and TRBJ1-1, the full variable domain reads DVKVTQSSRYLVKRTGEKVFLECVQDMDHENMFWYRQDPGLGLRLIYFSYDVKMKEKGDIPEGYSVSREKKERFSLILESASTNQTSMYLCASSFWVKTPEAFFGQGTRLTVV.

This clonotype was detected a few times. In nucleotides, the CDR3 is TGCAGTGCTAGAGACGGAAGGGGACTAGCGGGGGGCTCGGGGGAGCTGTTTTTT. This codes for CSARDGRGLAGGSGELFF. V gene TRBV20-1 combines with J gene TRBJ2-2; the match to TRBD2 covers 15 bases. Trimming took 0 bases from V and 8 from J; bases not matched to a gene: 10. The CDR3 runs to 18 residues. Germline CDR1 and CDR2: DFQATT and SNEGSKA (reference sequence).

CDR3 nucleotides: TGTGCCAGCCTGACAGGGGAAGCCTACAATGAGCAGTTCTTC. This codes for CASLTGEAYNEQFF. This chain uses TRBV6-2 or TRBV6-3 with TRBJ2-1, with 8 bases lining up with TRBD1. The germline gives CDR1 MNHEY, CDR2 SVGEGT. V trimming: 8 bases; J trimming: 2 bases; junction bases outside the gene matches: 5. The CDR3 consists of 14 residues.

This clonotype appeared many times. The CDR3 here is CASSTGKDQPQHF. The DNA of the CDR3 is TGTGCCAGCAGCACCGGGAAGGATCAGCCCCAGCATTTT. The chain links TRBV6-6 to TRBJ1-5; D uncertain. Germline lookup yields CDR1 MNHNY and CDR2 SVGAGI (reference sequence). V was clipped by 6 bases and J by 5 bases, with 11 bases between them. The CDR3 runs to 13 residues.

This clonotype was detected only a few times. V usage is TRBV5-1 and J usage is TRBJ1-1; D is possibly TRBD1 (6 bases). The CDR3 consists of 13 residues. Germline V gives CDR1 SGHRS, CDR2 YFSETQ. Between the trimmed V and J ends, which lost 0 bases and 10 bases, there was a span of 13 bases. Written as DNA, the CDR3 is TGCGCCAGCAGCTTGGAGATGGGGGGCGCAGCTTTCTTT. Residues: CASSLEMGGAAFF. Drawing the rest from reference TRBV5-1 and TRBJ1-1, the complete variable domain is KAGVTQTPRYLIKTRGQQVTLSCSPISGHRSVSWYQQTPGQGLQFLFEYFSETQRNKGNFPGRFSGRQFSNSRSEMNVSTLELGDSALYLCASSLEMGGAAFFGQGTRLTVV.

This clonotype appeared many times. This chain uses TRBV24-1 with TRBJ1-5; D is perhaps TRBD1 (6 bases). In germline, CDR1 is KGHDR, CDR2 SFDVKD. The CDR3 has 17 residues. V was shortened by 4 bases and J by 3 bases, with 18 bases between the two germline ends. The CDR3 spells CATSESGASVYNQPQHF. In DNA, the CDR3 is TGTGCCACCAGTGAGTCAGGGGCGTCGGTCTACAATCAGCCCCAGCATTTT.

The chain uses TRBV7-9 and TRBJ2-6; D may be TRBD2 (6 bases). The germline V gene encodes CDR1 SEHNR and CDR2 FQNEAQ (reference sequence). The CDR3 covers 17 residues. The V gene lost 5 bases and the J gene lost 3 bases, with 17 bases spanning the gap. The CDR3 loop reads CASSPLGGIGGANVLTF. CDR3 in DNA: TGTGCCAGCAGCCCCCTCGGGGGTATCGGTGGGGCCAACGTCCTGACTTTC.

In the case of this clonotype: Since a much larger clone is just one base distant, this may be a read error. Because it lacks the conserved phenylalanine or tryptophan at the end, this CDR3 is likely a read error. This chain joins TRBV19 and TRBJ2-1; 7 nucleotides align to TRBD2. Germline V gene sequence: CDR1 LNHDA, CDR2 SQIVND (reference sequence). The ends lost 4 bases at V and 6 bases at J; junction bases unmatched: 6. This CDR3 region has 14 residues. This chain's CDR3 is CASSTRLAANEQFL. The CDR3 region has the DNA TGTGCCAGTAGTACTCGGCTAGCGGCCAATGAGCAGTTCCTC.

This clonotype was picked up many times. The chain has TRBV6-6 and TRBJ2-7, with unresolved D. Trimming shortened V by 5 bases and J by 6 bases, and 8 bases separated the two germline ends. Germline assignment: CDR1 MNHNY and CDR2 SVGAGI (reference sequence). This CDR3 spans 11 amino acids. Here the CDR3 DNA reads TGTGCCAGCAGTAGCCCTGGCGAGCAGTACTTC. Amino acids: CASSSPGEQYF.

This clonotype was recorded many times. V and J are TRBV20-1 and TRBJ2-5, with D perhaps given as TRBD1 or TRBD2 (5 bases each). The length of the CDR3 is 15 residues. Trimming pared 5 bases from V and 2 bases from J, leaving 18 bases between. In germline, CDR1 is DFQATT, CDR2 SNEGSKA (reference sequence). The CDR3 DNA is TGCAGTGCTGCCCGAGTGGGGGACCCGCAAGAGACCCAGTACTTC. This sequence encodes CSAARVGDPQETQYF.

This clonotype has just a few counts. V usage is TRBV28 and J usage is TRBJ1-1, with D tentatively TRBD1 (5 bases). V lost 2 bases and J 8 bases, leaving 9 bases between the germline ends. CDR3 length: 12 residues. Germline V CDR1 and CDR2: MDHEN, SYDVKM. CDR3 sequence: CASSLGRTEAFF. As DNA, the CDR3 is TGTGCCAGCAGTTTAGGGCGGACAGAAGCTTTCTTT.

This clonotype was detected many times. The V call is TRBV6-5, the J call TRBJ2-3, with 7 bases aligning to TRBD2. The CDR3 totals 17 residues. CDR1 MNHEY and CDR2 SVGAGI come from the germline V gene. Losses at the gene ends were 5 bases for V and 3 bases for J; bases not matched to a gene: 14. The CDR3 nucleotides are TGTGCCAGCAGTAGAGGGGCGCGGGGGAGCGAAACAGATACGCAGTATTTT. The encoded protein is CASSRGARGSETDTQYF.

The V and J genes are TRBV7-9 and TRBJ2-7; 14 nucleotides agree with TRBD2. Unmatched junction bases numbered 5, after V lost 5 bases and J lost 5 bases. CDR1 SEHNR and CDR2 FQNEAQ come from the germline V gene (reference sequence). CDR3 length equals 15 residues. The CDR3 DNA reads TGTGCCAGCAGCCCGGGACTAGCGGGAGCCCACGAGCAGTACTTC. It specifies CASSPGLAGAHEQYF.

A remark on this clonotype: Being one base from a much bigger clone, this may be a read error. This rearrangement joins TRBV5-1 to TRBJ2-3; possible D gene TRBD2, 5 bases. V was trimmed by 0 bases and J by 4 bases, leaving 12 bases between them. The CDR3 consists of 15 residues. Per germline, CDR1 SGHRS and CDR2 YFSETQ. This chain's CDR3 is CASSLVVGSPDTQYF. CDR3 coding DNA: TGCGCCAGCAGCTTGGTGGTAGGGAGCCCAGATACGCAGTATTTT.